This TCR beta chain was sequenced for a study of T cell changes during pregnancy in multiple sclerosis. Assay: immunoSEQ multiplex PCR; the TCRdb copy retains only in-frame clones and omits some. The data show more than 35,000 clones, around 90% seen once. V was clipped by 4 bases and J by 1 base; unmatched bases: 7. The CDR3 length is 17 residues. CDR1 and CDR2 from the germline V gene are LNHNV and YYDKDF (reference sequence). This specimen consisted of CD8+ T cells from peripheral blood mononuclear cells, obtained after pregnancy. The J gene is TRBJ2-5, the V gene TRBV15; 12 positions match TRBD2. The origin of this receptor is a female donor in good health, enrolled as a control in a pregnancy study. CDR3 coding DNA: TGTGCCACCAGCACCTATCAGACTAGCGGGGGCCAAGAGACCCAGTACTTC. This gives the protein CATSTYQTSGGQETQYF.